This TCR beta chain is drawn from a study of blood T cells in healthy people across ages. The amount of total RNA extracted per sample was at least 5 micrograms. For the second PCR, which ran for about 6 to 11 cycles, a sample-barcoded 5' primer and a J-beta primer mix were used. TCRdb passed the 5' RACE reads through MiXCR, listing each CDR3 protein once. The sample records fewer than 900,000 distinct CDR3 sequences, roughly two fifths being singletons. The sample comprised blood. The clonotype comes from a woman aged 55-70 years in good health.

The CDR3 spells CASSLGSTGPSPLHF. In DNA form, the CDR3 reads TGCGCCAGCAGCCTAGGGTCGACGGGCCCTTCACCCCTCCACTTT. The chain carries TRBV5-1 and TRBJ1-6; unclear D gene. V dropped 4 bases and J dropped 9 bases, with 17 bases sitting between them. The germline CDR1 and CDR2 sequences are SGHRS and YFSETQ. This CDR3 is 15 amino acids long.